This T cell receptor beta chain originates from a study of Graves' ophthalmopathy and Graves' hyperthyroidism. Study context: Peripheral blood was gathered at the point of initial diagnosis, before any treatment started.

This clonotype was recorded many times. RNA transcripts yielded amplified TCR beta CDR3 regions. RT-PCR was first run with HTBI primers, then multiplex PCR in a second round. One entry per CDR3 protein results from TCRdb running MiXCR on the multiplex PCR reads. The table lists roughly 380,000 distinct CDR3 sequences, 15% of them singletons. CDR1 and CDR2 (germline): SEHNR, FQNEAQ (reference sequence). With V trimmed by 8 bases and J by 4 bases, 6 bases remained unmatched. CDR3 length equals 15 residues. No ophthalmopathy within 18 months of follow-up signified stable hyperthyroidism. Among the hyperthyroidism patients, all were newly diagnosed, aged 18 to 65, with under 2 months' duration. The study excluded patients with other autoimmune diseases, uncontrolled infections, pregnancy or lactation.

V is TRBV7-9 and J is TRBJ1-6; TRBD1 agrees at 9 bases. This receptor was obtained from a woman aged 18-35 years with stable Graves' hyperthyroidism. The specimen was peripheral blood. The DNA of the CDR3 is TGTGCCAGCGGACCCGGGACAGGGTATAATTCACCCCTCCACTTT. Amino acids: CASGPGTGYNSPLHF.